The T cell receptor (beta chain) under discussion was sequenced for a study of persistence of HIV-infected CD4 T cells. The stimulus was an HIV-1 Gag 15-mer peptide pool, 0.95 to 1 ug/peptide/mL. Sorting of responding CD4+ T cells relied on upregulated CD40 ligand together with CD69. CD8+ T cells were removed from PBMCs prior to stimulation. This clone was counted a few times. The antigen is undetermined. Germline assignment: CDR1 MNHNY and CDR2 SVGAGI (reference sequence). The length of the CDR3 is 14 residues. V dropped 0 bases and J dropped 9 bases, with 13 bases sitting between them. Sequencing used immunoSEQ version 4 in survey mode. This table comes from immunoSEQ multiplex PCR, and its TCRdb copy is limited to in-frame clones, with some not included. This sample has about 20,000 clones; 55% to 65% occur once, and the top ten carry 1.5% to 2%.

This TCR was sampled from an adult woman with HIV who was CMV-seropositive. This chain uses TRBV6-6 with TRBJ2-3; D is tentatively TRBD1 or TRBD2 (5 bases each). The material was CD4+ T cells sorted from PBMCs after approximately 19-hour stimulation, obtained from a patient who received antiretroviral therapy. CDR3 protein: CASSYSTGTETQYF. The CDR3 DNA sequence: TGTGCCAGCAGTTACTCGACCGGGACGGAGACGCAGTATTTT.